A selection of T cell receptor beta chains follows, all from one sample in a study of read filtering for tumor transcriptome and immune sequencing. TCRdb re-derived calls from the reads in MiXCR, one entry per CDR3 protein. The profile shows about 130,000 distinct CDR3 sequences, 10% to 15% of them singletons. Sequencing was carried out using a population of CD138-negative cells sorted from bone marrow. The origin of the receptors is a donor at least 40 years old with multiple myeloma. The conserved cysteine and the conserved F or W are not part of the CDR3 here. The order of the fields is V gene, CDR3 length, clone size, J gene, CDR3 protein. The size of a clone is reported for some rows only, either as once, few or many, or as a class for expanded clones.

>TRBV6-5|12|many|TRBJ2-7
ASSYSTGAYEQY
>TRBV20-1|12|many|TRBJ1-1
SASPTGVNTEAF
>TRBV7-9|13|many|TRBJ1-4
ASSSRDSGEEKLF
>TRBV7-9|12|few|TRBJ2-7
ASSRSGTAYGQY
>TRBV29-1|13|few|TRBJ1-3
SVDDPRGGGNTIY
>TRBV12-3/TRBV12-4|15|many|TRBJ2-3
ASSLKTGAAGADTQY
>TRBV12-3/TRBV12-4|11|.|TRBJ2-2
ASSFGAAGEMF
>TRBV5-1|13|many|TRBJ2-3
ASRNKGGSTDTQY
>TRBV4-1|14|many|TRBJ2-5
ASSQVQRGAEETQY
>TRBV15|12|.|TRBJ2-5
ATSRDSSQETQY